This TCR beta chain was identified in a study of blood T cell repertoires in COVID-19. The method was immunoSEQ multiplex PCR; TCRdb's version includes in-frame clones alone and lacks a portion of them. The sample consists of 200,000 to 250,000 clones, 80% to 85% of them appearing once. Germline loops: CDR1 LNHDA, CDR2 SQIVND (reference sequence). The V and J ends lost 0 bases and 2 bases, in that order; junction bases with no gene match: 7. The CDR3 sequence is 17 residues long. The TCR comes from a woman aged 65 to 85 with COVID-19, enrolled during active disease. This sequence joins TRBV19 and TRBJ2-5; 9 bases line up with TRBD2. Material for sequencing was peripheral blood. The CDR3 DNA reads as TGTGCCAGTAGTATAGATCATGCGGGAGGGGTACAAGAGACCCAGTACTTC. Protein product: CASSIDHAGGVQETQYF.